This TCR beta chain was obtained from a study of breast tumors, draining lymph nodes, adjacent tissues. This clonotype came up many times. TCRdb re-called the multiplex PCR reads with MiXCR, one entry per CDR3 protein. The table has around 140,000 distinct CDR3 sequences, around 20% seen once; the top ten hold just over 2.5%. Germline loops: CDR1 LGHDT, CDR2 YNNKEL (reference sequence). The CDR3 covers 14 residues. The V segment lost 6 bases and the J segment 4 bases; nucleotides outside the gene matches: 7. Breast cancer patients provided tissue from their axillary draining lymph nodes. The origin of this receptor is a female donor with breast cancer. Some clones in this sample may be carry-over from other donors' samples. Input material: axillary lymph node tissue. The chain couples TRBV3-1 to TRBJ2-5; 8 bases map to TRBD2. CDR3 region: CASRSILAGETQYF. The CDR3, as DNA: TGTGCCAGCAGATCCATCCTAGCGGGAGAGACCCAGTACTTC.